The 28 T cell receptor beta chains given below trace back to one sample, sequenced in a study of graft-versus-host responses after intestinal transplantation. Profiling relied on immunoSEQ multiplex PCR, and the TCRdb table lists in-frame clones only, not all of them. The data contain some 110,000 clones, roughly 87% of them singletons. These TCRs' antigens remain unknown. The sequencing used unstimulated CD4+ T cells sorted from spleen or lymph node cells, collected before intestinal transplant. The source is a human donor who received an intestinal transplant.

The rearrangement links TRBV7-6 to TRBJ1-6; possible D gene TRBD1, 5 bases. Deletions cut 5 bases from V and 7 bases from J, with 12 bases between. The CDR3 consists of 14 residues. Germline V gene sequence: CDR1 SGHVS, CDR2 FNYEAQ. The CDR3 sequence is CASSIDGANSPLHF. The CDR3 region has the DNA TGTGCCAGCAGCATAGACGGGGCAAATTCACCCCTCCACTTT.

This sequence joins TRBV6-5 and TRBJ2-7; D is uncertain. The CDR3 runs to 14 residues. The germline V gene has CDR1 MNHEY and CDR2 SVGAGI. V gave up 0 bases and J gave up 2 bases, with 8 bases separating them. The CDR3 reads CASSYSASTYEQYF. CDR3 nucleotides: TGTGCCAGCAGTTACTCCGCCAGTACCTACGAGCAGTACTTC.

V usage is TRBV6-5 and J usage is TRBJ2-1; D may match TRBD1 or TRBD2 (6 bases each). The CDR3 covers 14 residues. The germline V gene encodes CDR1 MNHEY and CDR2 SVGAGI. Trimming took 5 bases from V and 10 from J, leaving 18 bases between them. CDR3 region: CASSEGRGEVEQFF. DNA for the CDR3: TGTGCCAGCAGTGAAGGAAGGGGGGAAGTCGAGCAGTTCTTC.

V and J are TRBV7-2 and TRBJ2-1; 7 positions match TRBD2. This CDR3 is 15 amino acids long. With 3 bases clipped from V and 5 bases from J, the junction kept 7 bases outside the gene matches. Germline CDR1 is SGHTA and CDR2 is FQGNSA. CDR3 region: CASSFTSARDNEQFF. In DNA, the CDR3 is TGTGCCAGCAGCTTCACTAGCGCTAGGGACAATGAGCAGTTCTTC.

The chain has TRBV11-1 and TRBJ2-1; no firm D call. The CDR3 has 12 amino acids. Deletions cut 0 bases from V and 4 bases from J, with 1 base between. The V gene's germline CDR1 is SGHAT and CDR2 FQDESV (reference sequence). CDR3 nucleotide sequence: TGTGCCAGCAGCTTAGCGTACAATGAGCAGTTCTTC. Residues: CASSLAYNEQFF.

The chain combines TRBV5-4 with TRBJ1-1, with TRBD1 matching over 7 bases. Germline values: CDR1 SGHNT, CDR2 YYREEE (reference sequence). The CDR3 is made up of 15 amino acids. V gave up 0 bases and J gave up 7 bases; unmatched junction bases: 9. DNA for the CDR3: TGTGCCAGCAGCTTGGTTGCCAGGGGGTTTAATGAAGCTTTCTTT. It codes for CASSLVARGFNEAFF.

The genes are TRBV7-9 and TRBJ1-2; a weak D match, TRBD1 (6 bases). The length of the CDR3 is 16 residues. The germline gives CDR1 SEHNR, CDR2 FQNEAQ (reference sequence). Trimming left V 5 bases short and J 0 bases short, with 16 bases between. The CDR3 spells CASSPSRDKTNYGYTF. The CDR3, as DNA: TGTGCCAGCAGCCCCTCCCGGGACAAGACTAACTATGGCTACACCTTC.

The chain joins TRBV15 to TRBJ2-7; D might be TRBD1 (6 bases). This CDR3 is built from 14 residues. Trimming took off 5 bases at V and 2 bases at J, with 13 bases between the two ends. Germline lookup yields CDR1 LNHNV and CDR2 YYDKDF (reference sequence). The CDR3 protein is CATSPRQVTYEQYF. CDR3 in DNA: TGTGCCACCAGCCCGCGACAGGTTACCTACGAGCAGTACTTC.

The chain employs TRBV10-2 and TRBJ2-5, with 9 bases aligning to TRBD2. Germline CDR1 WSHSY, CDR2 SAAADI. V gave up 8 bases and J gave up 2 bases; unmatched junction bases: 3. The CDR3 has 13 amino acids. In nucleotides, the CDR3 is TGCGCCAGCGGAGGACTAGCGCAAGAGACCCAGTACTTC. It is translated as CASGGLAQETQYF.

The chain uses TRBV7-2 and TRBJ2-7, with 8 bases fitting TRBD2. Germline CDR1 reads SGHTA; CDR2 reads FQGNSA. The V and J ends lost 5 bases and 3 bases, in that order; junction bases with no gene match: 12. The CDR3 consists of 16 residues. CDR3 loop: CASSPATGTRGYEQYF. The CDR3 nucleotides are TGTGCCAGCAGCCCTGCGACCGGGACTAGGGGCTACGAGCAGTACTTC.

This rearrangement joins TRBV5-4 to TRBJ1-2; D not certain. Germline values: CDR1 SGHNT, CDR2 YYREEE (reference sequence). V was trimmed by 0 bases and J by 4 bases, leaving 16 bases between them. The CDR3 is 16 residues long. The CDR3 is CASSLGSADEIYGYTF. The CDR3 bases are TGTGCCAGCAGCTTGGGATCTGCAGATGAGATCTATGGCTACACCTTC.

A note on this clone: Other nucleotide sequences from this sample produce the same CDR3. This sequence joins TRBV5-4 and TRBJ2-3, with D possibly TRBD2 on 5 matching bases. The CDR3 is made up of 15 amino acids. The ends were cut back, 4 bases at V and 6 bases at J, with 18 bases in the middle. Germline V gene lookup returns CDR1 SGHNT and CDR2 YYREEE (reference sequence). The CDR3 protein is CASSRRVGAQDTQYF. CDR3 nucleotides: TGTGCCAGCAGCCGTCGGGTGGGAGCGCAGGATACGCAGTATTTT.

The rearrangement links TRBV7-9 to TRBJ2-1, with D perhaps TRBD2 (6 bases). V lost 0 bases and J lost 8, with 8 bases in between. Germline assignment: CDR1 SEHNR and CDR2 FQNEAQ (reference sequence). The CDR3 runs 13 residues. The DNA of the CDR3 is TGTGCCAGCAGCTTAGCGGGGGGACATGAGCAGTTCTTC. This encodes CASSLAGGHEQFF.

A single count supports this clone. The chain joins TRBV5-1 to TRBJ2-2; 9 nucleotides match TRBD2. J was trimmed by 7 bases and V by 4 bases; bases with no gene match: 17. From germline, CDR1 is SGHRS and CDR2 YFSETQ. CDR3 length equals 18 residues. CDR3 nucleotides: TGCGCCAGCAGCGCCCGCGGGAGGGCCGGAGGAATTGACGGGGAGCTGTTTTTT. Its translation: CASSARGRAGGIDGELFF.

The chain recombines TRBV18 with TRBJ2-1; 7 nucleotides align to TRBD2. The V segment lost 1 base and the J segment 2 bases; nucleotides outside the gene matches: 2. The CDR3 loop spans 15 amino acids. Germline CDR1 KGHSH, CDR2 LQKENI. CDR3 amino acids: CASSPLAGAYNEQFF. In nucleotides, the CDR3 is TGTGCCAGCTCACCACTGGCGGGAGCCTACAATGAGCAGTTCTTC. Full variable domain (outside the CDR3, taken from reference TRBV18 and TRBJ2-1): NAGVMQNPRHLVRRRGQEARLRCSPMKGHSHVYWYRQLPEEGLKFMVYLQKENIIDESGMPKERFSAEFPKEGPSILRIQQVVRGDSAAYFCASSPLAGAYNEQFFGPGTRLTVL.

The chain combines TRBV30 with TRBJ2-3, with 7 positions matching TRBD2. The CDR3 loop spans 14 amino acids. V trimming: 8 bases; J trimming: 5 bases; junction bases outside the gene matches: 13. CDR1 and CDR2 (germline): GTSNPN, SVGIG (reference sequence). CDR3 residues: CALLGRELEDTQYF. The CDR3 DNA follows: TGTGCCCTACTGGGGCGGGAGCTGGAAGATACGCAGTATTTT.

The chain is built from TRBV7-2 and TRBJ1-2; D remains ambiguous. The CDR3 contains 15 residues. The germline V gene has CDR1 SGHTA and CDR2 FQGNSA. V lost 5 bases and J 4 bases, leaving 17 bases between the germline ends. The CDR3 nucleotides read TGTGCCAGCAGCCCCCAAAATCGGCACATCTATGGCTACACCTTC. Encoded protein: CASSPQNRHIYGYTF. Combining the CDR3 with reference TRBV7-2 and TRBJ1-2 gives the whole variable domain GAGVSQSPSNKVTEKGKDVELRCDPISGHTALYWYRQSLGQGLEFLIYFQGNSAPDKSGLPSDRFSAERTGGSVSTLTIQRTQQEDSAVYLCASSPQNRHIYGYTFGSGTRLTVV.

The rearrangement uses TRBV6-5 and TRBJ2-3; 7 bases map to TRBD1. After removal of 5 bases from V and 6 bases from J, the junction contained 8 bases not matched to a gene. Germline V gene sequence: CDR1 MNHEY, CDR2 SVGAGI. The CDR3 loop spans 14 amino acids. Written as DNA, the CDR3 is TGTGCCAGCAGTGAAGGGACAGCCCCTGATACGCAGTATTTT. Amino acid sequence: CASSEGTAPDTQYF.

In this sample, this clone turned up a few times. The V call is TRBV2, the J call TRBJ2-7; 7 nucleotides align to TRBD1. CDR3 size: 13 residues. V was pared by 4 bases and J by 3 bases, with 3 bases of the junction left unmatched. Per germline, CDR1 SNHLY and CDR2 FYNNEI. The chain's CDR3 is CASSGGQNYEQYF. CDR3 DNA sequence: TGTGCCAGCAGTGGGGGACAGAACTACGAGCAGTACTTC.

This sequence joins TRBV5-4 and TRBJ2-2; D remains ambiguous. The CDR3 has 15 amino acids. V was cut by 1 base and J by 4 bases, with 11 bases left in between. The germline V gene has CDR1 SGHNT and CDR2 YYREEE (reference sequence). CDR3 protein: CASSLRYASTGELFF. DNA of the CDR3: TGTGCCAGCAGCTTGCGGTATGCGAGCACCGGGGAGCTGTTTTTT.

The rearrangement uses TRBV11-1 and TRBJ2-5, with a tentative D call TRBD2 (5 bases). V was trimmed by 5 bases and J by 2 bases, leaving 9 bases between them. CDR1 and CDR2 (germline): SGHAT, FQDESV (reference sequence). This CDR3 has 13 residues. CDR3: CASSPGVQETQYF. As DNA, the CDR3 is TGTGCCAGCAGCCCCGGGGTTCAAGAGACCCAGTACTTC.

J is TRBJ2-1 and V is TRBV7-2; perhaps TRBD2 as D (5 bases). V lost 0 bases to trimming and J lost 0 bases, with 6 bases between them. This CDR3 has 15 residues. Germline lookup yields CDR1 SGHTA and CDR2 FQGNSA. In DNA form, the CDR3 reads TGTGCCAGCAGCTTAGCGGGAGTCTCCTACAATGAGCAGTTCTTC. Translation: CASSLAGVSYNEQFF.

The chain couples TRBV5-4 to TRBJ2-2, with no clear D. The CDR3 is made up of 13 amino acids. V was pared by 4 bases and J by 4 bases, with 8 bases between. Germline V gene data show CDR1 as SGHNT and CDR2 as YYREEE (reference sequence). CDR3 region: CASSRTGTGELFF. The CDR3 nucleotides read TGTGCCAGCAGCCGGACGGGCACCGGGGAGCTGTTTTTT. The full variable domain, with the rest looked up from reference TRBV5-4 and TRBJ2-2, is ETGVTQSPTHLIKTRGQQVTLRCSSQSGHNTVSWYQQALGQGPQFIFQYYREEENGRGNFPPRFSGLQFPNYSSELNVNALELDDSALYLCASSRTGTGELFFGEGSRLTVL.

The CDR3 reads CASSPHLKTQTSGGPYQETQYF. DNA of the CDR3: TGTGCCAGCAGCCCACACCTCAAGACTCAGACTAGCGGGGGGCCGTACCAAGAGACCCAGTACTTC. The rearrangement uses TRBV12-1 and TRBJ2-5; the tabulated D call, TRBD2, remains unverified against the DNA. TRBV12-1 is given as a pseudogene. The CDR3 loop spans 22 amino acids.

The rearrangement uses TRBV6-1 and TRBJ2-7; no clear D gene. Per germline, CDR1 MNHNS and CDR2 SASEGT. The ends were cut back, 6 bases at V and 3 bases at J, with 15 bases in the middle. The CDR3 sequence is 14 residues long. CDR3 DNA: TGTGCCAGCAGGCCCATGGAGTCCGGCTACGAGCAGTACTTC. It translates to CASRPMESGYEQYF.

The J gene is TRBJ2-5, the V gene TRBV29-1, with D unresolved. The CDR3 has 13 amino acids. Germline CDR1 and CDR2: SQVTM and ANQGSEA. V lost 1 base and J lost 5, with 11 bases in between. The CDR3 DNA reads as TGCAGCGTTGAAGGGCGAGCGAGGGAGACCCAGTACTTC. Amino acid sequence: CSVEGRARETQYF.

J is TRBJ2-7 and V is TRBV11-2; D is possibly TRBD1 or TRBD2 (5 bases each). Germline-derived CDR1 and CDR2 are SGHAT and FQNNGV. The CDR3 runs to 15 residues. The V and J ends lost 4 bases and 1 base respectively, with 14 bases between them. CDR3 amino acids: CASSWGNEGSYEQYF. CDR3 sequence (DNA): TGTGCCAGCAGCTGGGGTAACGAGGGGTCCTACGAGCAGTACTTC.

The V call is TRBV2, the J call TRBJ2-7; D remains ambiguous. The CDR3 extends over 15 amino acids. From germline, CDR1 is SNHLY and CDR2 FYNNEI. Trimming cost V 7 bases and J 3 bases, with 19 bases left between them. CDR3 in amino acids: CASTERASDNYEQYF. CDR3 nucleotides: TGTGCCAGCACCGAAAGGGCCAGTGACAACTACGAGCAGTACTTC.